This record looks at one TCR beta chain sequence and its context. This sample is part of a study of cytomegalovirus exposure and HLA in healthy donors. It was with 60 Vbeta and 13 Jbeta primers that the PCR ran. Profiled with immunoSEQ multiplex PCR; TCRdb holds only in-frame clones, not every one. Among about 180,000 clones listed, around 77% were seen once. With 0 bases removed from V and 7 bases from J, the gap between germline ends came to 7 bases. From germline, CDR1 is SGHRS and CDR2 YFSETQ. CDR3 length: 13 residues. This chain connects TRBV5-1 to TRBJ1-4, with unresolved D. The receptor was derived from a man between 60 and 75 years old in good health and CMV-seronegative. Sequenced material: PBMCs. The CDR3 DNA reads TGCGCCAGCAGCTTGGCTCAGTTTGAAAAACTGTTTTTT. The encoded protein is CASSLAQFEKLFF.